What follows is one T cell receptor beta chain and its context. The antigen remains undetermined. These data belong to a study of CD8 T cells in Susac syndrome. Study overall: Among the Susac syndrome patients sequenced, over 5 had active disease and about eight were in remission. At blood draw, Susac syndrome patients were therapy-naive, on corticosteroids, or on intravenous immunoglobulin alone. Whole-study findings and limits: TEMRA cells and active patients showed peak Susac CD8+ clonal expansion.

Negative isolation yielded CD8+ and CD4+ T cells; FACS enriched TEMRA cells. The ends lost 5 bases at V and 1 base at J; junction bases unmatched: 4. CDR1 and CDR2 from the germline V gene are SGHNT and YYREEE (reference sequence). The CDR3 spans 16 residues. RNA in amounts of about 0.5 to 1 ug was reverse transcribed with random hexamers. One entry per CDR3 protein results from TCRdb running MiXCR on the immunoSEQ multiplex PCR reads. The data hold 95,000 to 150,000 distinct CDR3 sequences, with about 95% observed a single time. The gene calls are TRBV5-4 and TRBJ2-3; 13 positions agree with TRBD2. Sequenced sample: CD8+ T cells from PBMCs. The sequence was collected from a human donor with Susac syndrome. In DNA form, the CDR3 reads TGTGCCAGCAGGACTAGCGGGGGGCGAGGCACAGATACGCAGTATTTT. Its translation: CASRTSGGRGTDTQYF.